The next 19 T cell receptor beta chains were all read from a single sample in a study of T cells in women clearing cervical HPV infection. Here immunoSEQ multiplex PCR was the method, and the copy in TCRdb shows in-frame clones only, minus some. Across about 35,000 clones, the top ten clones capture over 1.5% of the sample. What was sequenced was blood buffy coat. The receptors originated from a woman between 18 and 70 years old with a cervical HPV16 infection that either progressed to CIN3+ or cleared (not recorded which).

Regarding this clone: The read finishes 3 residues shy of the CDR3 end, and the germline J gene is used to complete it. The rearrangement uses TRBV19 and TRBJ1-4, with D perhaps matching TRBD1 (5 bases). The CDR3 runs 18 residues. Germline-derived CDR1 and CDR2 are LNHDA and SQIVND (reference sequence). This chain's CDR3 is CASSIYVGRASGANVLFF. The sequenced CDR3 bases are TGTGCCAGTAGTATATATGTCGGGAGGGCCTCTGGGGCCAACGTA.

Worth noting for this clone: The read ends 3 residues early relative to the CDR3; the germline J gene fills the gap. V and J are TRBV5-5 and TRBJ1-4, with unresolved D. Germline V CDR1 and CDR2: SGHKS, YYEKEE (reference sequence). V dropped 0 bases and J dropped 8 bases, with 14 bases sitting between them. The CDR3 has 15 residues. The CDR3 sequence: CASSLVGNLGEKLFF. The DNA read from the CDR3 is TGTGCCAGCAGCTTGGTTGGTAACCTCGGGGAAAAA.

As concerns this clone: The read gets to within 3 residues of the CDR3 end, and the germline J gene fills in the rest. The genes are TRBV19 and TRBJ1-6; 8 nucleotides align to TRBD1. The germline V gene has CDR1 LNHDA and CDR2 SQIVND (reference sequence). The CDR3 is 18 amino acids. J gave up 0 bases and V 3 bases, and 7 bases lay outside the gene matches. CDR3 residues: CASSISTGGSSYNSPLHF. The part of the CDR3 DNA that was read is TGTGCCAGTAGTATTTCAACAGGGGGGAGCTCCTATAATTCACCC.

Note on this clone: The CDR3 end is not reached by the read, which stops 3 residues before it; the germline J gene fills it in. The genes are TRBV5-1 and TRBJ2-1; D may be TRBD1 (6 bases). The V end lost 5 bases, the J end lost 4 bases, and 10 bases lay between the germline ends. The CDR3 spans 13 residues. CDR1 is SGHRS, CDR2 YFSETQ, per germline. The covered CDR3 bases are TGCGCCAGCAGAGGGGACACTTACAATGAG. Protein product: CASRGDTYNE. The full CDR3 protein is CASRGDTYNEQFF. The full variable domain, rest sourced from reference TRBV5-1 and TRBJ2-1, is KAGVTQTPRYLIKTRGQQVTLSCSPISGHRSVSWYQQTPGQGLQFLFEYFSETQRNKGNFPGRFSGRQFSNSRSEMNVSTLELGDSALYLCASRGDTYNEQFFGPGTRLTVL.

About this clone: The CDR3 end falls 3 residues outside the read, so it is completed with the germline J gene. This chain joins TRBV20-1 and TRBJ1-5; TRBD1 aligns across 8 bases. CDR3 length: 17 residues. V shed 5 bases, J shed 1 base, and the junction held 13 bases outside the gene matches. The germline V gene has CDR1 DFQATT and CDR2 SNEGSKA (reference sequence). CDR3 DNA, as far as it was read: TGCAGTGCTGCAGCGACAGGGAGGGACAGGAGCAATCAGCCC. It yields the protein CSAAATGRDRSNQP. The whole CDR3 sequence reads CSAAATGRDRSNQPQHF.

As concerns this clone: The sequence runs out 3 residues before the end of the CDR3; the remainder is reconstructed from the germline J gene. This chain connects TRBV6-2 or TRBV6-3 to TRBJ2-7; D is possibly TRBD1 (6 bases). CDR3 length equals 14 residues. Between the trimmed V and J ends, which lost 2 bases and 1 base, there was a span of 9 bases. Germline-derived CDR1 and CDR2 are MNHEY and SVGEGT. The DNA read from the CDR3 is TGTGCCAGCAGTTACAGGGGGATTTCCTACGAG. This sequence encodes CASSYRGISYE. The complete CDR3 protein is CASSYRGISYEQYF.

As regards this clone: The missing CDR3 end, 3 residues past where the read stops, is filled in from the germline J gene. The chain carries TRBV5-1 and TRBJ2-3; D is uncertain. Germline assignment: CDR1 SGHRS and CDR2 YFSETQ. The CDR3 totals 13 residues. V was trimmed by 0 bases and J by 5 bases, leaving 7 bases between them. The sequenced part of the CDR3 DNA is TGCGCCAGCAGCTTGGCGAGGTTAGATACG. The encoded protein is CASSLARLDT. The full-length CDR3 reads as CASSLARLDTQYF.

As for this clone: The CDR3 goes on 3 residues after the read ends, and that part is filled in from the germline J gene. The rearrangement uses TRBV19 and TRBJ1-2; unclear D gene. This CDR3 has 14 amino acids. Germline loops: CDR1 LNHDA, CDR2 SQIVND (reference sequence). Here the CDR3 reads CASELAGSTDTYTF. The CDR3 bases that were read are TGTGCCAGCGAGCTAGCGGGGAGCACAGATACC.

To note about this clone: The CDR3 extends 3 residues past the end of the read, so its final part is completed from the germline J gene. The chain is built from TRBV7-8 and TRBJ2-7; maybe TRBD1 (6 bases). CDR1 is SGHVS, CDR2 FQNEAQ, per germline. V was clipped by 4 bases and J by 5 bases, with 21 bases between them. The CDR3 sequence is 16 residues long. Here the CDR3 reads CASSSRKKQGTHEQYF. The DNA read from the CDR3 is TGTGCCAGCAGCTCTAGGAAAAAACAGGGTACCCACGAG.

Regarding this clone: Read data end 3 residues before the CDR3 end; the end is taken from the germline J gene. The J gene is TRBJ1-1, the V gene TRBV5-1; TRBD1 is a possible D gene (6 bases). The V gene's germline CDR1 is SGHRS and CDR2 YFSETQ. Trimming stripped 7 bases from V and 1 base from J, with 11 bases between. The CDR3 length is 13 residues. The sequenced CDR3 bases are TGCGCCAGCGGCGGACAGCCGAACACTGAA. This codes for CASGGQPNTE. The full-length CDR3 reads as CASGGQPNTEAFF.

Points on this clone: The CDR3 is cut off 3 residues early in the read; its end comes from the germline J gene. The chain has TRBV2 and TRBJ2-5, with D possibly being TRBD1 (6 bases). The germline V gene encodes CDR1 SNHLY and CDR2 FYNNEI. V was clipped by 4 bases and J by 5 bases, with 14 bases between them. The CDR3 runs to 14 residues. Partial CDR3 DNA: TGTGCCAGCAGTGCGGTCAGGGGAGCGGAGACC. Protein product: CASSAVRGAET. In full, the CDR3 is CASSAVRGAETQYF.

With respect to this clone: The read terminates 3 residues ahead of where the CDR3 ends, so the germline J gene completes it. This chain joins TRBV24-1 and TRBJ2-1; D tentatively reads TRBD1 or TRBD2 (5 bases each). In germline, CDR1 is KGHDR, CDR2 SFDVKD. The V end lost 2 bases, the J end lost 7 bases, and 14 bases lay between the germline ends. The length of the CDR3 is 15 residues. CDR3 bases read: TGTGCCACCAGTGATTCCAGGGAGTTTTTAAATGAG. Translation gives CATSDSREFLNE. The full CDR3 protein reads CATSDSREFLNEQFF.

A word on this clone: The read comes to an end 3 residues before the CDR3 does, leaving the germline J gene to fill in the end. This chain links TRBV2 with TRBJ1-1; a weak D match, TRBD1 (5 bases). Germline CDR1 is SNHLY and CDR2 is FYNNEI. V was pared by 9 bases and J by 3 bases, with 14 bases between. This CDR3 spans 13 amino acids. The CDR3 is CARDQGMDTEAFF. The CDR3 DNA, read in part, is TGTGCCAGAGATCAGGGAATGGACACTGAA.

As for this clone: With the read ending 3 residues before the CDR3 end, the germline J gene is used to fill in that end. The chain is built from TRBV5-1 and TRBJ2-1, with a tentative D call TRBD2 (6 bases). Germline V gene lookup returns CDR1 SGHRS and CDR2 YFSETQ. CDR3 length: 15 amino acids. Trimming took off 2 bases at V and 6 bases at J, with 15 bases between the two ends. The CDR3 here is CASSFLGSGINEQFF. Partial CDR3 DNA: TGCGCCAGCAGCTTTTTGGGTAGCGGAATCAATGAG.

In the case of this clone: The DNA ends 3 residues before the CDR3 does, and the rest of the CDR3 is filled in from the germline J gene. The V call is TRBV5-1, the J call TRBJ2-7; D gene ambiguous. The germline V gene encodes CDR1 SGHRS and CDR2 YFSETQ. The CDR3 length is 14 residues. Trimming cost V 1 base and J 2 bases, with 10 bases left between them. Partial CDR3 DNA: TGCGCCAGCAGCTTGTCAGGAGACACCTACGAG. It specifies CASSLSGDTYE. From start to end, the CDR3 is CASSLSGDTYEQYF.

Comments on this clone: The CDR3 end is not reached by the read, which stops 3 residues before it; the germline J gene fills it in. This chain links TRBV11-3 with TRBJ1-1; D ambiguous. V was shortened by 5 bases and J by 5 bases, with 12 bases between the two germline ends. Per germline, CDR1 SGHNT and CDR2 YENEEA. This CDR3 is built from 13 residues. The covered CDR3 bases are TGTGCCAGCAGCGTTACACCGAGAACTGAA. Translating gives CASSVTPRTE. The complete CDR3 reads CASSVTPRTEAFF.

The CDR3 loop is CASSQHYGEVETQYF. Partial CDR3 DNA: TGTGCCAGCAGCCAACACTACGGGGAGGTAGAGACC. This chain connects TRBV4-2 to TRBJ2-5, with D perhaps TRBD2 (6 bases). The DNA ends 3 residues before the CDR3 does, and the rest of the CDR3 is filled in from the germline J gene. Germline assignment: CDR1 LGHNA and CDR2 YNFKEQ. The CDR3 extends over 15 amino acids. V was pared by 2 bases and J by 4 bases, with 14 bases between.

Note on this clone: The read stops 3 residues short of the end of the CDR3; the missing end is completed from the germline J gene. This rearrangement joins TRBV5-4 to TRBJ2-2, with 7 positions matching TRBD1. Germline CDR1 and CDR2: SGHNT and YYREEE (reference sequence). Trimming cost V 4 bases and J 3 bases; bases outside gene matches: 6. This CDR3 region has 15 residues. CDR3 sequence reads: CASSLTGHDTGELFF. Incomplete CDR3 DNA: TGTGCCAGCAGCCTGACAGGGCACGACACCGGGGAG.

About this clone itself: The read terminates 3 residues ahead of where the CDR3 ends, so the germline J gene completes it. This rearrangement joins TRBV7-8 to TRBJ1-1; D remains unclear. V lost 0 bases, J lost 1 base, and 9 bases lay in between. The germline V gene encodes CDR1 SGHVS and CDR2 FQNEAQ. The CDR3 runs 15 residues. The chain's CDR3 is CASSLAPDKNTEAFF. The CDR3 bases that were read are TGTGCCAGCAGCTTAGCGCCAGACAAGAACACTGAA.